Below, one T cell receptor (beta chain) is given with its context. The data originate from a study of cytomegalovirus exposure and HLA in healthy donors. A multiplex PCR was run with 60 Vbeta primers and 13 Jbeta primers. The assay was immunoSEQ multiplex PCR, and TCRdb's table has in-frame clones only and misses some. Of about 230,000 clones in the sample, around 80% were seen once. Per germline, CDR1 DFQATT and CDR2 SNEGSKA (reference sequence). V was clipped by 8 bases and J by 9 bases; unmatched bases: 7. The CDR3 length is 11 residues. The chain carries TRBV20-1 and TRBJ2-1, with 7 bases lining up with TRBD2. The receptor was isolated from a boy aged 10-17 years in good health and CMV-seronegative. The sample comprised PBMCs. The CDR3 here is CSRQREGEQFF. The CDR3 bases are TGCAGTCGGCAGCGGGAAGGTGAGCAGTTCTTC.